This paragraph reports one TCR beta chain. The germline V gene encodes CDR1 MDHEN and CDR2 SYDVKM. The CDR3 loop spans 15 amino acids. The germline V and J ends were trimmed by 2 bases and 3 bases, with 14 bases remaining between them. The data stem from a study of T cell changes during pregnancy in multiple sclerosis. The method was immunoSEQ multiplex PCR; TCRdb's version includes in-frame clones alone and lacks a portion of them. This sample has 40,000 to 45,000 clones, with 89% found just once. The source material was CD4+ T cells from peripheral blood mononuclear cells, sampled in the first trimester of pregnancy. This TCR came from a female donor with multiple sclerosis, enrolled in a pregnancy study. The rearrangement joins TRBV28 to TRBJ2-7; possibly TRBD1 for D (5 bases). CDR3 coding DNA: TGTGCCAGCAGTTTAAGGGGCGTAAATCTCTACGAGCAGTACTTC. Translated, it gives CASSLRGVNLYEQYF.